One sample yielded the 27 T cell receptor beta chains listed below, sequenced in a study of breast tumors, draining lymph nodes, adjacent tissues. MiXCR was run by TCRdb on the multiplex PCR reads, yielding one entry per CDR3 protein. The sample consists of about 140,000 distinct CDR3 sequences, about 31% of them appearing once. Samples came from axillary lymph nodes draining the breast cancer. The sequenced material came from axillary lymph node tissue. Every receptor here comes from a female donor with breast cancer. Some clones in this sample may be carry-over from other donors' samples.

This clonotype has ten or more counts. The chain is built from TRBV6-5 and TRBJ1-6, with D hard to call. Germline CDR1 is MNHEY and CDR2 is SVGAGI. The CDR3 extends over 18 amino acids. V lost 7 bases to trimming and J lost 0 bases, with 19 bases between them. CDR3 nucleotide sequence: TGTGCCAGCACCCCCGCGACCCGGGGTCCCTCCTATAATTCACCCCTCCACTTT. The encoded protein is CASTPATRGPSYNSPLHF.

This clonotype has at least ten counts. The chain joins TRBV5-8 to TRBJ2-5; 7 nucleotides agree with TRBD1. Germline values: CDR1 SGHTS, CDR2 YDEGEE. This CDR3 has 15 amino acids. V dropped 3 bases and J dropped 3; count of bases not matched to a gene: 8. DNA for the CDR3: TGTGCCAGCAGCTACCCGACAGGGAACAAAGAGACCCAGTACTTC. As protein: CASSYPTGNKETQYF.

The rearrangement uses TRBV6-4 and TRBJ2-6, with D unresolved. Trimming left V 4 bases short and J 2 bases short, with 9 bases between. The CDR3 has 15 amino acids. Germline lookup yields CDR1 MRHNA and CDR2 SNTAGT. CDR3 nucleotide sequence: TGTGCCAGCAGTGCCTGGGCGACTGGGGCCAACGTCCTGACTTTC. The encoded protein is CASSAWATGANVLTF.

In the case of this clonotype: One end of the junction fails to match germline, which may point to a read error. CDR3 coding DNA: TGTGCCAGCGGCTTGGCGAGTAGTAGCGAGCAGTTCTTC. Amino acids: CASGLASSSEQFF. The rearrangement links TRBV7-3 to TRBJ2-1; the D is unclear. CDR1 and CDR2 from the germline V gene are SGHTA and FQGTGA. CDR3 length: 13 residues.

This clonotype has ten or more counts. The chain carries TRBV5-8 and TRBJ2-3; 13 nucleotides line up with TRBD2. Germline V lookup: CDR1 SGHTS, CDR2 YDEGEE. This CDR3 spans 16 amino acids. J was trimmed by 2 bases and V by 4 bases; bases with no gene match: 4. CDR3 amino acids: CASSIGLAGDTDTQYF. The DNA for the CDR3 is TGTGCCAGCAGCATAGGACTAGCGGGGGACACAGATACGCAGTATTTT.

This clonotype has at least ten counts. This rearrangement joins TRBV11-2 to TRBJ2-3; D remains ambiguous. Trimming removed 1 base from V and 0 bases from J, with 8 bases in between. The CDR3 runs to 15 residues. In germline, CDR1 is SGHAT, CDR2 FQNNGV. The CDR3 loop reads CASSLVGSSTDTQYF. Written as DNA, the CDR3 is TGTGCCAGCAGCTTAGTGGGATCTAGCACAGATACGCAGTATTTT.

The chain is built from TRBV6-5 and TRBJ1-1; D unclear. Germline lookup yields CDR1 MNHEY and CDR2 SVGAGI. The CDR3 loop spans 13 amino acids. V was cut by 5 bases and J by 4 bases, with 11 bases left in between. For the CDR3, the DNA is TGTGCCAGCAGTACAACTCCACTCACTGAAGCTTTCTTT. Translated, it gives CASSTTPLTEAFF.

The chain links TRBV29-1 to TRBJ1-1; 7 positions match TRBD1. From germline, CDR1 is SQVTM and CDR2 ANQGSEA. Trimming cost V 4 bases and J 2 bases; bases outside gene matches: 7. There are 14 residues in the CDR3. CDR3 amino acids: CSVAGQAFNTEAFF. In DNA form, the CDR3 reads TGCAGCGTTGCCGGACAGGCCTTTAACACTGAAGCTTTCTTT.

This clonotype occurred many times. This chain connects TRBV30 to TRBJ1-4; tentative D call: TRBD1 (6 bases). V was trimmed by 4 bases and J by 6 bases, leaving 15 bases between them. Germline CDR1 is GTSNPN and CDR2 is SVGIG (reference sequence). CDR3 length equals 14 residues. In nucleotides, the CDR3 is TGTGCCTGGACTATGGACAGTTTCGATGAAAAACTGTTTTTT. Encoded protein: CAWTMDSFDEKLFF.

This clonotype was observed many times. The chain is built from TRBV12-3 or TRBV12-4 and TRBJ1-5; D uncertain. The V end lost 7 bases, the J end lost 4 bases, and 11 bases lay between the germline ends. The CDR3 covers 13 residues. CDR3 DNA: TGTGCCAGCACCTTTGAACGGAATCAGCCCCAGCATTTT. The encoded protein is CASTFERNQPQHF.

This clonotype was counted many times. The chain links TRBV5-6 to TRBJ2-1, with 9 bases fitting TRBD2. Germline loops: CDR1 SGHDT, CDR2 YYEEEE. This CDR3 is 17 amino acids long. Germline trimming cut 4 bases from V and 4 bases from J; bases unmatched to any gene: 12. DNA of the CDR3: TGTGCCAGCAGCACCTCTAGCGGGGTTACATATTACAATGAGCAGTTCTTC. As protein: CASSTSSGVTYYNEQFF. The full variable domain, completed using reference TRBV5-6 and TRBJ2-1, is DAGVTQSPTHLIKTRGQQVTLRCSPKSGHDTVSWYQQALGQGPQFIFQYYEEEERQRGNFPDRFSGHQFPNYSSELNVNALLLGDSALYLCASSTSSGVTYYNEQFFGPGTRLTVL.

This clonotype was counted at least ten times. The V call is TRBV2, the J call TRBJ2-1, with 12 bases matching TRBD2. The V gene end was trimmed by 4 bases and the J gene end by 7 bases; junction bases not matched to a gene: 8. Looked up from germline, CDR1 is SNHLY and CDR2 is FYNNEI. The CDR3 is made up of 16 amino acids. CDR3 protein: CASSADGLAGNNEQFF. CDR3 DNA sequence: TGTGCCAGCAGTGCAGATGGACTAGCGGGGAATAATGAGCAGTTCTTC.

The sample holds one count of this clonotype. A much larger clone is a single base away; this may be a read error. This chain joins TRBV6-2 or TRBV6-3 and TRBJ2-3; TRBD1 is a possible D gene (5 bases). CDR3 length: 13 residues. CDR1 MNHEY and CDR2 SVGEGT come from the germline V gene. Trimming took off 8 bases at V and 0 bases at J, with 9 bases between the two ends. The CDR3 reads CASYQGSTDTQYF. The DNA for the CDR3 is TGTGCCAGCTACCAGGGCAGCACAGATACGCAGTATTTT.

The rearrangement links TRBV18 to TRBJ1-4; D is undetermined. This CDR3 spans 15 amino acids. V lost 6 bases, J lost 0 bases, and 11 bases lay in between. The germline V gene encodes CDR1 KGHSH and CDR2 LQKENI. The CDR3 loop is CASSPDGATNEKLFF. The CDR3 bases are TGTGCCAGCTCCCCAGACGGTGCAACTAATGAAAAACTGTTTTTT.

This clonotype was observed at least ten times. This chain joins TRBV7-3 and TRBJ2-2; unclear D gene. The CDR3 loop spans 14 amino acids. V was clipped by 5 bases and J by 1 base, with 8 bases between them. Per the germline V gene, CDR1 is SGHTA and CDR2 is FQGTGA. The CDR3 sequence is CASSPRLNTGELFF. DNA of the CDR3: TGTGCCAGCAGCCCAAGATTGAACACCGGGGAGCTGTTTTTT.

This clonotype has at least ten counts. The rearrangement joins TRBV12-3 or TRBV12-4 to TRBJ2-5; either TRBD1 or TRBD2 may fit D (5 bases each). This CDR3 is built from 14 residues. V was cut by 5 bases and J by 4 bases, with 14 bases left in between. This chain's CDR3 is CASSGERGRETQYF. The CDR3 DNA reads as TGTGCCAGCAGTGGCGAGAGGGGCCGAGAGACCCAGTACTTC.

This clonotype was recorded many times. This may come from a read error, since a much larger clone is one base off. The chain employs TRBV2 and TRBJ1-2; the D is unclear. The germline V gene has CDR1 SNHLY and CDR2 FYNNEI. This CDR3 has 12 amino acids. The DNA of the CDR3 is TGTGCCAGCACCCCGACGAACTGTGGCTACACCTTC. As protein: CASTPTNCGYTF.

There are many counts of this clonotype. This sequence joins TRBV2 and TRBJ2-5; D call uncertain. The CDR3 loop spans 10 amino acids. CDR1 and CDR2 from the germline V gene are SNHLY and FYNNEI. V lost 6 bases and J lost 11, with 10 bases in between. The DNA of the CDR3 is TGTGCCAGCAGCAGCCGATCGCAGTACTTC. The encoded protein is CASSSRSQYF. The full variable domain, its missing parts supplied by reference TRBV2 and TRBJ2-5, is EPEVTQTPSHQVTQMGQEVILRCVPISNHLYFYWYRQILGQKVEFLVSFYNNEISEKSEIFDDQFSVERPDGSNFTLKIRSTKLEDSAMYFCASSSRSQYFGPGTRLLVL.

Ten or more counts support this clonotype. This chain connects TRBV5-8 to TRBJ2-1; D is unresolved. Trimming removed 2 bases from V and 3 bases from J, with 6 bases in between. Germline V gene lookup returns CDR1 SGHTS and CDR2 YDEGEE. The CDR3 is 13 residues long. The CDR3 DNA follows: TGTGCCAGCAGCTTCCGCGACTACAATGAGCAGTTCTTC. This sequence encodes CASSFRDYNEQFF.

Only a few counts were recorded for this clonotype. A much larger clonotype is one base distant, so this may be a read error. The chain links TRBV6-5 to TRBJ1-2, with TRBD1 matching 7 bases. The trim removed 5 bases at V and 4 bases at J, leaving 4 bases unmatched. This CDR3 is 13 amino acids long. Germline CDR1 and CDR2: MNHEY and SVGAGI. This chain's CDR3 is CASSQNRGYGYTF. In DNA form, the CDR3 reads TGTGCCAGCAGTCAAAACAGGGGCTATGGCTACACCTTC.

This clonotype was counted ten times or more. At one end, the junction sequence differs from germline, possibly due to a read error. V usage is TRBV6-5 and J usage is TRBJ2-7, with D possibly being TRBD2 (6 bases). The CDR3 extends over 14 amino acids. From germline, CDR1 is MNHEY and CDR2 SVGAGI. The CDR3 region has the DNA TGTGCCAGCAGTCACTCTAACGGGGGACGCGAGCAGTACTTC. Translating gives CASSHSNGGREQYF.

This clonotype has at least ten counts. The genes are TRBV28 and TRBJ1-2, with 8 positions matching TRBD1. The CDR3 extends over 12 amino acids. Germline CDR1 is MDHEN and CDR2 is SYDVKM. V was clipped by 4 bases and J by 8 bases; unmatched bases: 3. As DNA, the CDR3 is TGTGCCAGCAGTTCTCGACAGGGGGGCTACACCTTC. Protein sequence: CASSSRQGGYTF.

In this sample, this clonotype turned up many times. V is TRBV7-9 and J is TRBJ2-7; D call uncertain. The V gene lost 3 bases and the J gene lost 1 base, with 7 bases spanning the gap. The CDR3 has 13 amino acids. From germline, CDR1 is SEHNR and CDR2 FQNEAQ (reference sequence). CDR3 protein: CASSFSLSYEQYF. CDR3 bases: TGTGCCAGCAGCTTTTCGCTATCCTACGAGCAGTACTTC.

This clonotype was recorded many times. The gene calls are TRBV24-1 and TRBJ2-7; 8 nucleotides line up with TRBD2. CDR1 and CDR2 from the germline V gene are KGHDR and SFDVKD. CDR3 length equals 14 residues. The V segment lost 5 bases and the J segment 2 bases; nucleotides outside the gene matches: 4. The DNA of the CDR3 is TGTGCCACCAGTGGCGGGGGGCAAACCTACGAGCAGTACTTC. This gives the protein CATSGGGQTYEQYF.

Remarks on this clonotype: A much larger clone differs by one base, so this may be a read error. The rearrangement links TRBV5-1 to TRBJ2-5, with D possibly TRBD2 on 6 matching bases. Germline V lookup: CDR1 SGHRS, CDR2 YFSETQ. The CDR3 loop spans 12 amino acids. The ends were cut back, 7 bases at V and 5 bases at J, with 12 bases in the middle. The DNA of the CDR3 is TGCGCCAGCGCAGGAGGGGAGGAGACCCAGTACTTC. Translated: CASAGGEETQYF.

The V call is TRBV9, the J call TRBJ2-1; TRBD1 aligns across 8 bases. Trimming took 2 bases from V and 6 from J; bases not matched to a gene: 7. The germline V gene encodes CDR1 SGDLS and CDR2 YYNGEE. The CDR3 runs 15 residues. The CDR3 DNA is TGTGCCAGCAGCGTTTTGGACACAGGGGGCAATGAGCAGTTCTTC. Its protein product is CASSVLDTGGNEQFF.

The sample holds one count of this clonotype. The rearrangement links TRBV24-1 to TRBJ2-1; the match to TRBD2 covers 12 bases. The CDR3 runs 16 residues. CDR1 and CDR2 (germline): KGHDR, SFDVKD. With V trimmed by 4 bases and J by 8 bases, 8 bases remained unmatched. CDR3 nucleotides: TGTGCCACCAGTGACCTGACTAGCGGGAGCTCGTATGAGCAGTTCTTC. Its protein product is CATSDLTSGSSYEQFF.